The following is a T cell receptor beta chain sequence with its context. A much larger clone sits a single nucleotide away, making a read error possible. The CDR3 does not end in the conserved phenylalanine or tryptophan, so this is likely a read error. Because the CDR3's place on the DNA is in doubt, the DNA is left out and the CDR3 is given as listed by TCRdb. TCRdb itself ran the RT-PCR reads through MiXCR, one entry per CDR3 protein. Among about 57,000 distinct CDR3 sequences listed, roughly 15% were seen once. These data are taken from a study of patients and donors after allogeneic stem cell transplantation. The CDR3 contains 13 residues when both ends are counted.

The sequencing sample was made of blood, either unsorted or a sorted T cell fraction (not recorded which). V is TRBV21-1 and J is TRBJ1-6; the listed D gene, TRBD1, was not tested against the DNA. TRBV21-1 is a pseudogene segment. This receptor was identified in a human donor who was either an allogeneic HSCT recipient or a stem cell or donor lymphocyte infusion donor (not recorded which). It is not recorded whose cells these are; they may come from a transplant donor. This chain's CDR3 is CASSQTRESPLHY.